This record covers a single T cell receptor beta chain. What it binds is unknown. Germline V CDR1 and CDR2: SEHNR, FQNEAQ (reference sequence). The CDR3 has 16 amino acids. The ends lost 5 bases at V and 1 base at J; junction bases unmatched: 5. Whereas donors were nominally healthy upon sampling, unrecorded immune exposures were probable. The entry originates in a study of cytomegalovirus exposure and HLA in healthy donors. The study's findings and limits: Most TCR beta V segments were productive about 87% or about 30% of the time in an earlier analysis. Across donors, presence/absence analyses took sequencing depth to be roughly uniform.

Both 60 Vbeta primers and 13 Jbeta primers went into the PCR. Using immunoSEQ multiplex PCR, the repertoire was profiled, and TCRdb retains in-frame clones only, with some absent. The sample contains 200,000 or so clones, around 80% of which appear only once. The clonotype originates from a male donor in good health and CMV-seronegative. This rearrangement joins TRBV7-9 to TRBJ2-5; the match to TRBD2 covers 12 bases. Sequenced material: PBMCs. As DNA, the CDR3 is TGTGCCAGCAGCGCCCTAGCGGGAGGGCCCCAAGAGACCCAGTACTTC. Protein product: CASSALAGGPQETQYF.